Listed below are T cell receptor beta chains from one sample, sequenced in a study of blood T cells in healthy people across ages. Each CDR3 protein is one row after TCRdb ran MiXCR on the 5' RACE reads. Among more than 800,000 distinct CDR3 sequences listed, less than 35% were seen once. The sequencing sample was made of blood. These receptors all stem from a woman older than 75 in good health. Both conserved end residues are part of each CDR3. Each record gives: V gene, clone size, J gene, D gene, CDR3 protein, CDR3 DNA. A D gene is named only where the DNA matches it firmly. The listing skips clone size in some rows; elsewhere it reads once, few, many or a size class.

>TRBV6-2/TRBV6-3|few|TRBJ2-1|.
CASSKGRSGLDYNEQFF
TGTGCCAGCAGTAAGGGACGGAGCGGGTTGGACTACAATGAGCAGTTCTTC
>TRBV24-1|few|TRBJ2-2|.
CATSERVNTGELFF
TGTGCCACCAGCGAGCGGGTCAACACCGGGGAGCTGTTTTTT
>TRBV12-3/TRBV12-4|.|TRBJ1-2|TRBD1
CASRLAGTVYDYTF
TGTGCCAGCAGATTGGCCGGGACAGTATATGACTACACCTTC
>TRBV5-1|many|TRBJ2-1|.
CASSLDPPDTYNEQFF
TGCGCCAGCAGCTTGGATCCCCCCGATACGTACAATGAGCAGTTCTTC
>TRBV7-2|few|TRBJ1-4|TRBD1
CASRPRTGGAEKLFF
TGTGCCAGCAGACCTCGGACAGGGGGCGCTGAAAAACTGTTTTTT
>TRBV12-3/TRBV12-4|many|TRBJ2-5|.
CASRPREKGTQYF
TGTGCCAGCAGACCTAGGGAGAAGGGGACCCAGTACTTC
>TRBV7-2|few|TRBJ2-2|TRBD1
CASSRGQPNTGELFF
TGTGCCAGCAGCCGGGGACAGCCGAACACCGGGGAGCTGTTTTTT
>TRBV27|few|TRBJ1-6|.
CASSPAVSLLGPLHF
TGTGCCAGCAGTCCAGCGGTTTCCCTTTTGGGTCCCCTCCACTTT
>TRBV28|.|TRBJ1-1|.
CASSSGGKGTEAFF
TGTGCCAGCAGTTCGGGGGGGAAGGGCACTGAAGCTTTCTTT
>TRBV20-1|many|TRBJ1-4|TRBD1
CSAQGAREKLFF
TGCAGTGCCCAGGGGGCAAGGGAAAAACTGTTTTTT
>TRBV2|few|TRBJ1-5|TRBD1
CASTPGTGRAQPQHF
TGTGCCAGCACCCCGGGGACAGGAAGGGCTCAGCCCCAGCATTTT
>TRBV20-1|few|TRBJ1-5|TRBD1
CSASQAQGVRVQPQHF
TGCAGTGCTAGCCAGGCTCAGGGGGTTCGTGTTCAGCCCCAGCATTTT
>TRBV6-1|many|TRBJ2-3|TRBD2
CASSPRAGTSGGDTDTQYF
TGTGCCAGCAGTCCAAGAGCCGGGACTAGCGGGGGGGACACAGATACGCAGTATTTT
>TRBV7-2|many|TRBJ2-7|.
CASSFDRSTYEQYF
TGTGCCAGCAGCTTTGACAGGTCCACCTACGAGCAGTACTTC
>TRBV5-6|many|TRBJ2-7|.
CASSLTYTYEQYF
TGTGCCAGCAGCTTAACATATACCTACGAGCAGTACTTC
>TRBV3-1|many|TRBJ2-7|TRBD2
CASSHLPIAGVPYEQYF
TGTGCCAGCAGCCACCTACCCATAGCGGGGGTTCCCTACGAGCAGTACTTC
>TRBV2|.|TRBJ2-7|TRBD1
CASNEVGTGPYEQYF
TGTGCCAGCAATGAAGTGGGGACAGGGCCCTACGAGCAGTACTTC
>TRBV20-1|many|TRBJ1-2|.
CSASSMSHGYTF
TGCAGTGCTAGTTCCATGTCTCATGGCTACACCTTC
>TRBV6-2/TRBV6-3|many|TRBJ2-1|TRBD2
CASSSGLAGGPGVYEQFF
TGTGCCAGCAGTTCGGGACTAGCGGGGGGGCCGGGAGTCTATGAGCAGTTCTTC
>TRBV19|few|TRBJ2-7|.
CASSFPPGPYF
TGTGCCAGTAGTTTCCCCCCGGGCCCGTACTTC
>TRBV20-1|many|TRBJ1-2|.
CSARGTGNPAGGYTF
TGCAGTGCTCGAGGAACCGGGAACCCCGCTGGCGGCTACACCTTC
>TRBV12-3/TRBV12-4|once|TRBJ1-2|.
CASIRGGGVYTF
TGTGCCAGCATACGGGGGGGAGGTGTCTACACCTTC
>TRBV7-2|.|TRBJ1-2|.
CASGQSAFGYGYTF
TGTGCCAGCGGCCAATCAGCGTTCGGGTATGGCTACACCTTC
>TRBV20-1|few|TRBJ2-1|.
CSARKRSERYNEQFF
TGCAGTGCTAGAAAGAGGTCGGAGAGGTACAATGAGCAGTTCTTC
>TRBV20-1|few|TRBJ1-2|TRBD1
CSASGTGSYSGYGYTF
TGCAGTGCTAGCGGGACAGGGAGTTACTCGGGCTATGGCTACACCTTC
>TRBV7-9|many|TRBJ2-1|TRBD1
CASSFWDRGTNEQFF
TGTGCCAGCAGCTTCTGGGACAGGGGAACCAATGAGCAGTTCTTC
>TRBV6-6|many|TRBJ2-7|.
CASSSRAGQITYEQYF
TGTGCCAGCAGCTCTCGAGCCGGACAGATCACCTACGAGCAGTACTTC
>TRBV15|many|TRBJ1-5|.
CATSRDWGDQPQHF
TGTGCCACCAGCAGAGATTGGGGAGATCAGCCCCAGCATTTT
>TRBV5-1|.|TRBJ2-1|TRBD1
CASRRGTGDYNEQFF
TGCGCCAGCAGACGGGGGACAGGGGATTACAATGAGCAGTTCTTC
>TRBV5-1|.|TRBJ2-7|.
CASSLGTLVSYEQYF
TGCGCCAGCAGCTTGGGAACACTCGTCTCCTACGAGCAGTACTTC
>TRBV20-1|many|TRBJ1-5|.
CSARERGLTNQPQHF
TGCAGTGCTAGAGAAAGGGGCCTAACCAACCAGCCCCAGCATTTT
>TRBV3-1|many|TRBJ2-1|TRBD2
CASSFLAGGDLEQFF
TGTGCCAGCAGCTTCTTAGCGGGGGGCGATCTTGAGCAGTTCTTC
>TRBV29-1|.|TRBJ1-1|TRBD1
CSVETGQGFTEAFF
TGCAGCGTTGAGACGGGACAGGGATTCACTGAAGCTTTCTTT
>TRBV9|many|TRBJ2-5|.
CASSPAGNDRIETQYF
TGTGCCAGCAGCCCGGCGGGAAACGACAGGATCGAGACCCAGTACTTC
>TRBV5-5|many|TRBJ1-5|TRBD1
CASSETGQNNQPQHF
TGTGCCAGCAGCGAGACGGGACAGAATAATCAGCCCCAGCATTTT
>TRBV7-2|.|TRBJ1-1|.
CASTLGLNTEAFF
TGTGCCAGCACCCTAGGGTTGAACACTGAAGCTTTCTTT
>TRBV5-1|many|TRBJ2-5|.
CASIAGGTKSETQYF
TGCGCCAGCATAGCAGGGGGGACCAAATCCGAGACCCAGTACTTC
>TRBV20-1|many|TRBJ2-5|.
CSAILRVAETQYF
TGCAGTGCTATCCTACGAGTAGCGGAGACCCAGTACTTC
>TRBV11-2|.|TRBJ2-2|.
CASSSYGGLARGNMRTGELFF
TGTGCCAGCAGCTCCTACGGGGGGCTAGCTCGGGGTAATATGAGGACCGGGGAGCTGTTTTTT
>TRBV12-3/TRBV12-4|once|TRBJ1-6|.
CASSSLGGRTPLHF
TGTGCCAGCAGTTCCCTGGGGGGAAGGACACCCCTCCACTTT
>TRBV4-2|many|TRBJ1-6|.
CASSQDGRNNSPLHF
TGTGCCAGCAGCCAAGACGGGCGAAATAATTCACCCCTCCACTTT
>TRBV5-1|many|TRBJ1-6|.
CASSEAGIHNSPLHF
TGCGCCAGCAGCGAGGCAGGGATTCATAATTCACCCCTCCACTTT
>TRBV5-4|.|TRBJ1-6|TRBD1
CASSLQRTGGTNSPLHF
TGTGCCAGCAGCTTGCAAAGGACAGGGGGAACCAATTCACCCCTCCACTTT
>TRBV18|.|TRBJ2-5|TRBD2
CASSLLAGGYNEQYF
TGTGCCAGCTCCCTACTAGCGGGGGGGTACAATGAGCAGTACTTC
>TRBV2|.|TRBJ1-3|.
CASSITTDTIYF
TGTGCCAGCAGTATTACAACGGACACCATATATTTT
>TRBV28|.|TRBJ1-1|TRBD1
CASREAAGDRKAFF
TGTGCCAGCAGGGAAGCCGCCGGGGACAGAAAAGCTTTCTTT
>TRBV5-1|.|TRBJ2-7|TRBD1
CASSLEGGRIYEQYF
TGCGCCAGCAGCCTGGAAGGGGGCAGGATTTACGAGCAGTACTTC
>TRBV7-2|few|TRBJ2-1|TRBD2
CASSSLGLAGGRYNEQFF
TGTGCCAGCAGCTCCCTGGGACTAGCGGGGGGGAGATACAATGAGCAGTTCTTC
>TRBV12-3/TRBV12-4|many|TRBJ2-3|.
CASSFGQSTDTQYF
TGTGCCAGCAGTTTTGGGCAGTCCACAGATACGCAGTATTTT
>TRBV13|once|TRBJ2-7|TRBD2
CASSSRPVLAGHSYEQYF
TGTGCCAGCAGCTCTCGTCCGGTACTAGCGGGGCACTCCTACGAGCAGTACTTC